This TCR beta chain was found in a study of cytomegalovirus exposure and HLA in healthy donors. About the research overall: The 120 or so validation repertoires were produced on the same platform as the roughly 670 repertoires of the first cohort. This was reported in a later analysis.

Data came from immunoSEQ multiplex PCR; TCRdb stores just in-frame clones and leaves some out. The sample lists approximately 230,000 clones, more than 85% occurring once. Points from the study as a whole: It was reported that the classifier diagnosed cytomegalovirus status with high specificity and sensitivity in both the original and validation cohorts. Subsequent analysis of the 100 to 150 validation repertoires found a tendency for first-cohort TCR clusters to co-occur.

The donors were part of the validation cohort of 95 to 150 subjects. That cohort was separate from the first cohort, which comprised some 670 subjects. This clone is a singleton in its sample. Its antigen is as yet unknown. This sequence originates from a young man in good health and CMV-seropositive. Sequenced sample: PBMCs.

CDR3 DNA sequence: TGTGCCAGCAGAACAGGACAGGGAGCCGAAAAACTGTTTTTT. Protein product: CASRTGQGAEKLFF. This chain connects TRBV11-2 to TRBJ1-4, with 8 bases lining up with TRBD1. The germline V gene has CDR1 SGHAT and CDR2 FQNNGV. The ends lost 6 bases at V and 8 bases at J; junction bases unmatched: 8. This CDR3 comprises 14 residues.